This T cell receptor (beta chain) appears in the sequencing data of a study of technical replicates of blood from several donors. Using immunoSEQ multiplex PCR, the repertoire was profiled, and TCRdb retains in-frame clones only, with some absent. The table shows roughly 80,000 clones, with roughly 94% occurring only once. This clonotype was sampled from a human donor in good health. Sequenced: T cells isolated from PBMCs.

The CDR3, as DNA: TGTGCCAGCAGGGAAGCAGGGGGTGGCTTTTCAGCTTTCTTT. As protein: CASREAGGGFSAFF. The rearrangement joins TRBV28 to TRBJ1-1; 7 bases are a match to TRBD1. The CDR3 runs 14 residues. Germline CDR1 MDHEN, CDR2 SYDVKM. Trimming took 6 bases from V and 10 from J; bases not matched to a gene: 14.